This TCR beta chain was recorded in a study of blood T cell repertoires in COVID-19. Study at large: The origin of the acute and convalescent COVID-19 samples was the United States, Italy and Spain. T cells, B-cell-depleted T cells, or PBMCs supplied cDNA or gDNA.

Germline V CDR1 and CDR2: MDHEN, SYDVKM. The J segment lost 14 bases and the V segment lost 6 bases, leaving 12 bases of the junction unmatched. The CDR3 runs to 14 residues. Authors' data handling: Nucleated cell counts were estimated from reference gene primer amplification. Repertoires were generated with immunoSEQ multiplex PCR, while TCRdb's copy carries only in-frame clones and drops some. The V and J calls and clone size were taken over from that table, and D and trimming were inferred from the DNA. The table lists 150,000 or so clones, roughly 89% of them singletons. The chain has TRBV28 and TRBJ1-6, with 8 bases that match TRBD1. Sample: peripheral blood. The sequence was obtained from a man aged 50-60 years with acute or convalescent COVID-19. In nucleotides, the CDR3 is TGTGCCAGCAGCAGCGGACAGGGCGGCATCTCCCTCCACTTT. This translates into CASSSGQGGISLHF.